Sequencing of this T cell receptor beta chain was carried out in a study of blood T cells in healthy people across ages. Looking at the study overall: Capture via template switching afforded approximately one barcoded beta molecule per two T cells. Broader study findings: There was no known CMV status for donors, so expanded clonotype changes were possibly confounded.

Ranging in age from about 6 to 95, the donors were healthy Caucasian individuals from Russia. In this sample, this clonotype turned up a few times. What it binds is unknown. The second PCR ran about 7 to 12 cycles with a sample-barcoded 5' primer and J-beta primers. In TCRdb, the 5' RACE reads were re-called with MiXCR into one record per CDR3 protein. The sample includes hundreds of thousands of distinct CDR3 sequences, around a fifth seen only once; the top ten take around 3.4%. The sequencing sample was made of blood. The TCR originated in a man aged 65-85 years in good health.

This chain's CDR3 is CASRRTGTNEQYF. CDR3 bases: TGTGCCAGCAGACGTACAGGGACCAACGAGCAGTACTTC. This chain joins TRBV6-2 or TRBV6-3 and TRBJ2-7; tentatively, D is TRBD1 (6 bases). Per germline, CDR1 MNHEY and CDR2 SVGEGT. The CDR3 consists of 13 residues. The V end lost 6 bases, the J end lost 5 bases, and 14 bases lay between the germline ends.